This T cell receptor (beta chain) was profiled in a study of T-cell memory formation after mild COVID-19. Study at large: For the most part, TCR clusters were specific to one donor. General study points: Cross-reactive memory seemingly joined, as some responding clones were found in pre-infection memory.

Germline CDR1 SGHTA, CDR2 FQGNSA. V dropped 1 base and J dropped 3; count of bases not matched to a gene: 6. The CDR3 contains 17 residues. This clonotype turned up a few times. Its antigen is unknown. 5'RACE with constant-segment primers built TCRalpha and TCRbeta cDNA libraries with UMIs. Using its own MiXCR run on the 5' RACE reads, TCRdb lists one record per CDR3 protein. Among about 280,000 distinct CDR3 sequences listed, 7.5% to 9.5% were seen once. The rearrangement uses TRBV7-2 and TRBJ2-1, with 10 nucleotides matching TRBD1. This sequence was found in a man aged 18 to 29 who had mild COVID-19 (a few samples of this study predate the infection). Cell type and time point are not known. Sequenced input: PBMCs or a T cell subset sorted from them (not recorded which). The CDR3 nucleotides read TGTGCCAGCAGCTTAGGCTTCCGGGACAGGGGCTACAATGAGCAGTTCTTC. Protein sequence: CASSLGFRDRGYNEQFF.